This record concerns one TCR beta chain sequence. Its antigen is currently unknown. Primers included in the PCR were 60 Vbeta and 13 Jbeta primers. The repertoire was sequenced with immunoSEQ multiplex PCR; TCRdb's copy has only in-frame clones and lacks some. The sample includes about 170,000 clones, over 60% of them seen just once. The record originates from a study of cytomegalovirus exposure and HLA in healthy donors. The V gene's germline CDR1 is MDHEN and CDR2 SYDVKM. The CDR3 sequence is 12 residues long. With 6 bases clipped from V and 12 bases from J, the junction kept 9 bases outside the gene matches. Overall study results and limits: The study recorded 150 to 200 TCR beta chains that were cytomegalovirus-associated. Reported performance of the classifier showed diagnosis of cytomegalovirus status with high specificity and sensitivity. Generally TCR sequences proved uncommon, though certain public TCRs appeared in numerous donors. Per a later analysis, HLA-associated TCR beta chains showed more clonal expansion than other, equally common TCR beta chains.

The rearrangement joins TRBV28 to TRBJ2-5; the match to TRBD1 covers 8 bases. The sequenced material came from PBMCs. The clonotype was recovered from a female donor in good health and CMV-seronegative. The CDR3 is CASRDRVVGEYF. CDR3 DNA: TGTGCCAGCAGGGACAGGGTGGTCGGGGAGTACTTC. Supplemented by reference TRBV28 and TRBJ2-5, the full variable domain reads DVKVTQSSRYLVKRTGEKVFLECVQDMDHENMFWYRQDPGLGLRLIYFSYDVKMKEKGDIPEGYSVSREKKERFSLILESASTNQTSMYLCASRDRVVGEYFGPGTRLLVL.